The 21 T cell receptor beta chains below come from one sample, sequenced in a study of T-cell reconstitution after alpha-beta-depleted transplantation in children. The TCRbeta library was prepared with unique molecular identifiers. TCRdb itself ran the PCR reads through MiXCR, one entry per CDR3 protein. The sample carries about 400,000 distinct CDR3 sequences, roughly 22% recorded once. The sample here was PBMCs from the stem cell graft donor, taken from the stem cell graft. These TCRs come from a human donor who donated a stem cell graft to a child with acute myeloid leukemia.

The chain carries TRBV9 and TRBJ1-1, with TRBD1 identical over 7 bases. This CDR3 spans 13 amino acids. Germline V gene lookup returns CDR1 SGDLS and CDR2 YYNGEE. The V gene end was trimmed by 7 bases and the J gene end by 4 bases; junction bases not matched to a gene: 7. For the CDR3, the DNA is TGTGCCAGCGGAGAAGACAGGGTCACTGAAGCTTTCTTT. Its protein product is CASGEDRVTEAFF.

The chain uses TRBV21-1 and TRBJ2-3; TRBD2 was called by the table and not checked on the DNA. TRBV21-1 is described as a pseudogene. The CDR3 extends over 19 amino acids. The CDR3, as DNA: TGTGCCAGCAGCTCCCAATTTCGGGAGGACTCGACTAGCACAGATACGCAGTATTTT. Protein sequence: CASSSQFREDSTSTDTQYF.

This clonotype turned up a few times. DNA for the CDR3: TGTGCCACCAGTGATCGGGACAGCTTTAATGAAAAACTGTTTTTT. Translated: CATSDRDSFNEKLFF. J is TRBJ1-4 and V is TRBV24-1; 7 bases are a match to TRBD1. The germline gives CDR1 KGHDR, CDR2 SFDVKD. The CDR3 contains 15 residues. With V trimmed by 3 bases and J by 4 bases, 4 bases remained unmatched.

The sample holds a few counts of this clonotype. This sequence joins TRBV20-1 and TRBJ2-1; D might be TRBD2 (5 bases). The CDR3 has 14 residues. The germline V gene has CDR1 DFQATT and CDR2 SNEGSKA (reference sequence). The V end lost 0 bases, the J end lost 6 bases, and 12 bases lay between the germline ends. The CDR3 region is CSARDASFGNEQFF. CDR3 nucleotides: TGCAGTGCTAGAGATGCTAGCTTTGGCAATGAGCAGTTCTTC.

This clonotype has more than one count but fewer than ten. The V call is TRBV5-4, the J call TRBJ2-5; no firm D call. The CDR3 runs 16 residues. Germline V lookup: CDR1 SGHNT, CDR2 YYREEE (reference sequence). Trimming cost V 3 bases and J 3 bases, with 18 bases left between them. The CDR3 nucleotides read TGTGCCAGCAGCTCTCAGAATAGCCTGGGGAAAGAGACCCAGTACTTC. Protein sequence: CASSSQNSLGKETQYF.

CDR3 region: CASGTSGRLLEQFF. CDR3 nucleotide sequence: TGTGCCAGCGGGACTAGCGGGCGACTTCTGGAGCAGTTCTTC. The chain is built from TRBV25-1 and TRBJ2-1; 12 nucleotides line up with TRBD2. The V gene end was trimmed by 8 bases and the J gene end by 10 bases; junction bases not matched to a gene: 9. This CDR3 spans 14 amino acids. Germline lookup yields CDR1 MGHDK and CDR2 SYGVNS.

The chain carries TRBV5-1 and TRBJ2-7; D not resolved. CDR3 length: 15 amino acids. In germline, CDR1 is SGHRS, CDR2 YFSETQ. Trimming took off 0 bases at V and 1 base at J, with 11 bases between the two ends. The DNA for the CDR3 is TGCGCCAGCAGCTTGGACCCCGGACCGTCCTACGAGCAGTACTTC. As protein: CASSLDPGPSYEQYF. The full variable domain, in which reference TRBV5-1 and TRBJ2-7 provide the parts outside the CDR3, is KAGVTQTPRYLIKTRGQQVTLSCSPISGHRSVSWYQQTPGQGLQFLFEYFSETQRNKGNFPGRFSGRQFSNSRSEMNVSTLELGDSALYLCASSLDPGPSYEQYFGPGTRLTVT.

The sample holds a few counts of this clonotype. This chain connects TRBV6-4 to TRBJ1-2; D ambiguous. The CDR3 extends over 14 amino acids. Trimming left V 2 bases short and J 2 bases short, with 9 bases between. Germline values: CDR1 MRHNA, CDR2 SNTAGT. CDR3 in amino acids: CASSDPGLNYGYTF. CDR3 in DNA: TGTGCCAGCAGTGACCCGGGCCTAAACTATGGCTACACCTTC.

The chain recombines TRBV6-1 with TRBJ2-1; 8 bases are shared with TRBD1. Germline assignment: CDR1 MNHNS and CDR2 SASEGT. The CDR3 has 15 amino acids. The V gene end was trimmed by 5 bases and the J gene end by 9 bases; junction bases not matched to a gene: 12. CDR3 sequence reads: CASSPDGQGAREQFF. In DNA form, the CDR3 reads TGTGCCAGCAGTCCCGATGGGCAGGGGGCCCGTGAGCAGTTCTTC.

At least ten counts were recorded for this clonotype. The chain recombines TRBV12-3 or TRBV12-4 with TRBJ1-3, with TRBD1 as a possible D gene (6 bases). Deletions cut 6 bases from V and 4 bases from J, with 16 bases between. The CDR3 is 15 residues long. The CDR3 loop is CASSIQGRVGNTIYF. CDR3 in DNA: TGTGCCAGCAGCATACAGGGCCGGGTCGGAAACACCATATATTTT.

This clonotype was detected only a few times. The genes are TRBV20-1 and TRBJ2-3; D ambiguous. V was pared by 4 bases and J by 6 bases, with 11 bases between. This CDR3 is built from 12 residues. Germline CDR1 DFQATT, CDR2 SNEGSKA (reference sequence). The CDR3 nucleotides are TGCAGTGCTAATTTAAGGCGGGATACGCAGTATTTT. Its translation: CSANLRRDTQYF.

This clonotype was seen only a few times. Here the CDR3 DNA reads TGTGCCAGCAGCGGACAGGTCACAGATACGCAGTATTTT. Encoded protein: CASSGQVTDTQYF. The chain joins TRBV7-3 to TRBJ2-3; 7 bases are a match to TRBD1. The V and J ends lost 5 bases and 2 bases, in that order; junction bases with no gene match: 1. This CDR3 region has 13 residues. In germline, CDR1 is SGHTA, CDR2 FQGTGA. Using reference TRBV7-3 and TRBJ2-3 for the parts outside the CDR3, the full variable domain is GAGVSQTPSNKVTEKGKYVELRCDPISGHTALYWYRQSLGQGPEFLIYFQGTGAADDSGLPNDRFFAVRPEGSVSTLKIQRTERGDSAVYLCASSGQVTDTQYFGPGTRLTVL.

There are many counts of this clonotype. The chain has TRBV20-1 and TRBJ2-7, with 9 bases identical to TRBD2. After removal of 2 bases from V and 6 bases from J, the junction contained 5 bases not matched to a gene. This CDR3 has 13 amino acids. Germline V lookup: CDR1 DFQATT, CDR2 SNEGSKA (reference sequence). The CDR3 protein is CSARRTSEGEQYF. CDR3 nucleotides: TGCAGTGCTAGAAGGACTAGCGAAGGCGAGCAGTACTTC.

This clonotype was picked up many times. The V gene is TRBV7-8, the J gene TRBJ1-2, with 9 positions matching TRBD1. V shed 0 bases and J 2 bases; nucleotides not matched to a gene: 4. Germline V gives CDR1 SGHVS, CDR2 FQNEAQ. The CDR3 contains 16 residues. The CDR3 loop is CASSLARTGVNYGYTF. CDR3 sequence (DNA): TGTGCCAGCAGCTTAGCGCGGACAGGGGTGAACTATGGCTACACCTTC.

J is TRBJ2-5 and V is TRBV7-9, with 7 bases that match TRBD1. Germline CDR1 is SEHNR and CDR2 is FQNEAQ (reference sequence). V dropped 4 bases and J dropped 3; count of bases not matched to a gene: 2. The CDR3 totals 13 residues. The DNA for the CDR3 is TGTGCCAGCAGCTCGACAGGGAAAGAGACCCAGTACTTC. Its translation is CASSSTGKETQYF.

This clonotype was seen at least ten times. The chain links TRBV12-3 or TRBV12-4 to TRBJ1-1, with D possibly being TRBD1 (5 bases). The V gene lost 6 bases and the J gene lost 3 bases, with 20 bases spanning the gap. CDR3 length: 16 residues. The CDR3 DNA is TGTGCCAGCAGCCCGTTTAATTTGGGGGTGGACACTGAAGCTTTCTTT. Amino acids: CASSPFNLGVDTEAFF.

The rearrangement links TRBV7-2 to TRBJ2-7, with 8 positions matching TRBD1. Germline V lookup: CDR1 SGHTA, CDR2 FQGNSA. With 0 bases clipped from V and 3 bases from J, the junction kept 1 base outside the gene matches. This CDR3 is built from 14 residues. For the CDR3, the DNA is TGTGCCAGCAGCTTAGCAGGACAGGGCTACGAGCAGTACTTC. This sequence encodes CASSLAGQGYEQYF.

The sample holds many counts of this clonotype. V is TRBV27 and J is TRBJ2-1; D possibly corresponds to TRBD2 (7 bases). CDR1 is MNHEY, CDR2 SMNVEV, per germline (reference sequence). Trimming left V 10 bases short and J 7 bases short, with 20 bases between. The CDR3 spans 14 residues. CDR3 region: CATWSGGAWNEQFF. The CDR3 DNA follows: TGTGCCACATGGTCGGGGGGCGCTTGGAATGAGCAGTTCTTC.

This clonotype was picked up a small number of times. This rearrangement joins TRBV20-1 to TRBJ1-2; TRBD1 might be the D (5 bases). Trimming pared 5 bases from V and 8 bases from J, leaving 12 bases between. Germline V gene sequence: CDR1 DFQATT, CDR2 SNEGSKA (reference sequence). The CDR3 consists of 11 residues. The CDR3 is CSAWDGGGYTF. Here the CDR3 DNA reads TGCAGTGCTTGGGACGGGGGAGGCTACACCTTC.

Only a few counts were recorded for this clonotype. The rearrangement links TRBV20-1 to TRBJ1-2; unclear D gene. Trimming cost V 3 bases and J 7 bases, with 15 bases left between them. CDR1 is DFQATT and CDR2 is SNEGSKA in the germline V gene (reference sequence). This CDR3 is 13 amino acids long. The CDR3 DNA is TGCAGTGCTAGGTGGCCCGGAATTGTTGGCTACACCTTC. Its translation is CSARWPGIVGYTF.

This chain connects TRBV7-6 to TRBJ2-7; D may be TRBD2 (5 bases). The V end was cut by 6 bases, the J end by 6 bases, with 15 bases between. The CDR3 covers 13 residues. Germline values: CDR1 SGHVS, CDR2 FNYEAQ. CDR3 nucleotide sequence: TGTGCCAGCAGTCGGCGTCTCGGGGTCGAGCAGTACTTC. It is translated as CASSRRLGVEQYF.